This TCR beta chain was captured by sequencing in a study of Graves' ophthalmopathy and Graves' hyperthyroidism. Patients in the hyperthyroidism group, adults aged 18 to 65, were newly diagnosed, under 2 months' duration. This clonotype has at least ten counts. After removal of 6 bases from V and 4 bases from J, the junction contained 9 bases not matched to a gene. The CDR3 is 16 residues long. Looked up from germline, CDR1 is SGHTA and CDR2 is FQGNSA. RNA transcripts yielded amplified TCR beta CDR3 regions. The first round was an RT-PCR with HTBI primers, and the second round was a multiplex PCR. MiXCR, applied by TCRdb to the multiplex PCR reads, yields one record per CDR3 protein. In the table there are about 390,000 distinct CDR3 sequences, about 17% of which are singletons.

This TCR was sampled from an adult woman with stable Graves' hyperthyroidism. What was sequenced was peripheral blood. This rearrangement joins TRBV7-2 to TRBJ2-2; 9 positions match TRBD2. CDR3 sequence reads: CASRPSGTSLTGELFF. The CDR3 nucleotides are TGTGCCAGCAGACCCTCCGGGACTAGCCTCACCGGGGAGCTGTTTTTT. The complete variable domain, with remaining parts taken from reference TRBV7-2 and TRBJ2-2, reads GAGVSQSPSNKVTEKGKDVELRCDPISGHTALYWYRQSLGQGLEFLIYFQGNSAPDKSGLPSDRFSAERTGGSVSTLTIQRTQQEDSAVYLCASRPSGTSLTGELFFGEGSRLTVL.